This is a list of T cell receptor beta chains from one sample in a study of CD8+ T cells in alopecia areata. The repertoire was sequenced with immunoSEQ multiplex PCR; TCRdb's copy has only in-frame clones and lacks some. The table includes just over 150,000 clones, approximately 65% detected once. The sequenced sample was CD4+ T cells sorted from blood, obtained at week 4, from a patient treated with tofacitinib. Receptor source: a human donor with alopecia areata. The CDR3 runs from the conserved cysteine through the conserved F or W. Each record gives: J gene, D gene, V gene, clone size, CDR3 DNA, CDR3 protein. D genes are given only for firm matches. A clone size is listed for some rows: how often the clone was seen (once, few, many), or a class if it is expanded.

>TRBJ1-4|NA|TRBV30|NA
TGTGCCTGGAGTGTACGGCCGGGGAATGAAAAACTGTTTTTT
CAWSVRPGNEKLFF
>TRBJ1-2|NA|TRBV30|few
TGTGCCTCCGTTTTCGGCTCCGGAGGCTACACCTTC
CASVFGSGGYTF
>TRBJ1-3|NA|TRBV29-1|NA
TGCAGCGCCGGGACGGTGGCTGGAAACACCATATATTTT
CSAGTVAGNTIYF
>TRBJ2-3|NA|TRBV6-1|NA
TGTGCCAGCAGTGAGACTTACCGTTCGGATACGCAGTATTTT
CASSETYRSDTQYF
>TRBJ1-1|NA|TRBV29-1|NA
TGCAGCCTCGATCTGAGTGGATCCGGAGGCACTGAAGCTTTCTTT
CSLDLSGSGGTEAFF
>TRBJ1-4|TRBD1|TRBV7-9|medium-sized
TGTGCCAGCAGCTTCACACAGGGGGCTAATGAAAAACTGTTTTTT
CASSFTQGANEKLFF
>TRBJ1-2|NA|TRBV4-1|NA
TGCGCCAGCAGCCAGGTGGGGTATGGCTACACCTTC
CASSQVGYGYTF
>TRBJ2-2|NA|TRBV23-1|few
TGCGCCAGCAGTCAATCCCCAGGGATCACCGGGGAGCTGTTTTTT
CASSQSPGITGELFF
>TRBJ2-5|TRBD1|TRBV6-6|NA
TGTGCCAGCATCCCCGGGACAGGGGGTAGGGAGACCCAGTACTTC
CASIPGTGGRETQYF
>TRBJ2-7|TRBD1|TRBV9|NA
TGTACCAGCAGCGTAGCAAGACAGGGCAACGAGCAGTACTTC
CTSSVARQGNEQYF
>TRBJ1-2|NA|TRBV30|NA
TGTGCCTGGACGCAGGGAAAGTATGGCTACACCTTC
CAWTQGKYGYTF
>TRBJ2-7|TRBD2|TRBV7-9|few
TGTGCCAGCAGCCCCGGGACTAGCGGTATGAGGGAGCAGTACTTC
CASSPGTSGMREQYF
>TRBJ1-6|TRBD1|TRBV4-2|NA
TGTGCCAGCAGCCAAGGGAGGGGGCAGGATTCACCCCTCCACTTT
CASSQGRGQDSPLHF
>TRBJ2-5|NA|TRBV29-1|NA
TGCAGCGTTGAAAGGCAGGGGATCCAAGAGACCCAGTACTTC
CSVERQGIQETQYF
>TRBJ2-2|NA|TRBV29-1|few
TGCAGCGTTGCAAGCCTTGTCGGGGCCGGGGAGCTGTTTTTT
CSVASLVGAGELFF
>TRBJ2-5|NA|TRBV15|NA
TGTGCCACCAGCAGAGATACTCTAGCCCAGGGCGGGACCCAGTACTTC
CATSRDTLAQGGTQYF
>TRBJ2-7|NA|TRBV29-1|NA
TGCAGCGTTGGAACCCGCCCCTACGAGCAGTACTTC
CSVGTRPYEQYF
>TRBJ2-3|NA|TRBV5-5|few
TGTGCCAGCAGCTTGGTGGGAACAGATACGCAGTATTTT
CASSLVGTDTQYF
>TRBJ1-2|TRBD1|TRBV10-3|NA
TGTGCCATCAGTGAGGGACAGGTCTATGGCTACACCTTC
CAISEGQVYGYTF
>TRBJ1-6|NA|TRBV7-2|NA
TGTGCCAGCAGCTTGACCGGGCCGTCTAATTCACCCCTCCACTTT
CASSLTGPSNSPLHF
>TRBJ2-6|NA|TRBV5-1|NA
TGCGCCAGCAGCTTGGGGACATTTTCTGGGGCCAACGTCCTGACTTTC
CASSLGTFSGANVLTF
>TRBJ2-1|NA|TRBV7-2|few
TGTGCCAGCAGCGCGACCCCGTTCTACAGCAATGAGCAGTTCTTC
CASSATPFYSNEQFF
>TRBJ1-1|NA|TRBV15|few
TGTGCCACCAGCAGAGACAACACTGAAGCTTTCTTT
CATSRDNTEAFF
>TRBJ2-3|TRBD2|TRBV2|NA
TGTGCCAGCAGTGAAGTTGCAGGTACTAGCGCCACGCAGTATTTT
CASSEVAGTSATQYF
>TRBJ1-1|NA|TRBV29-1|NA
TGCAGCGTGACGGACCAGCCGAACACTGAAGCTTTCTTT
CSVTDQPNTEAFF
>TRBJ1-2|NA|TRBV30|NA
TGTGCCTGGAGTGTACGTCGAGGGTCCAACTATGGCTACACCTTC
CAWSVRRGSNYGYTF
>TRBJ1-1|NA|TRBV5-6|few
TGTGCCAGCAGCTTCGACGCGAACACTGAAGCTTTCTTT
CASSFDANTEAFF
>TRBJ1-1|TRBD1|TRBV30|NA
TGTGCCTGGAGTGGGGACAGGGTTGAAGCTTTCTTT
CAWSGDRVEAFF
>TRBJ2-3|NA|TRBV19|medium-sized
TGTGCCAGTAGTATCATGGGCACAGATACGCAGTATTTT
CASSIMGTDTQYF
>TRBJ2-2|NA|TRBV14|NA
TGTGCCAGCAGGCCTTCGGGGGGCAACACCGGGGAGCTGTTTTTT
CASRPSGGNTGELFF
>TRBJ1-4|TRBD1|TRBV29-1|NA
TGCAGCGTCTACGGACAGGGCGGGGAAAAACTGTTTTTT
CSVYGQGGEKLFF
>TRBJ2-2|TRBD1|TRBV11-3|NA
TGTGCCAGCAGCCCCGGACAGGGATCTGTCACCGGGGAGCTGTTTTTT
CASSPGQGSVTGELFF
>TRBJ2-2|TRBD2|TRBV15|few
TGTGCCACCAGCAGGGGACTAGCGGTCACCGGGGAGCTGTTTTTT
CATSRGLAVTGELFF
>TRBJ2-7|NA|TRBV7-6|NA
TGTGCCAGCAGCGCAAGTGAAGAGAGCTACGAGCAGTACTTC
CASSASEESYEQYF
>TRBJ1-2|NA|TRBV30|NA
TGTGCCTGGAGTATCGGGCCCCGAGGCTATGGCTACACCTTC
CAWSIGPRGYGYTF
>TRBJ2-2|TRBD1|TRBV29-1|NA
TGCAGCGTTGGACAGGGGGTTTCTGGGGAGCTGTTTTTT
CSVGQGVSGELFF
>TRBJ1-1|NA|TRBV29-1|NA
TGCAGCGTTAAGACAGCTATGAACACTGAAGCTTTCTTT
CSVKTAMNTEAFF
>TRBJ2-1|NA|TRBV7-6|NA
TGTGCCAGCAGCTCCTCGGAGGGGAATGAGCAGTTCTTC
CASSSSEGNEQFF
>TRBJ2-7|TRBD1|TRBV30|NA
TGTGCCTGGAGTGCGACAGGGTCCTACGAGCAGTACTTC
CAWSATGSYEQYF